Listed below are T cell receptor beta chains from one sample, sequenced in a study of regulatory T cells in long-lasting Graves disease. TCRdb fed the multiplex PCR reads into MiXCR, producing one record per CDR3 protein. The sample lists about 440,000 distinct CDR3 sequences, approximately 16% occurring once. The same sample was also used in a study of T cells in Graves' hyperthyroidism and ophthalmopathy.

The source material was peripheral blood mononuclear cells (PBMCs), sampled at new diagnosis, from a patient treated with antithyroid drugs. Receptors were obtained from a woman in her twenties or thirties with Graves disease. Both conserved end residues are part of each CDR3. D genes are given only for firm matches. Only some rows state a clone size, as once, few, many or a class for expanded clones.

v_gene	abundance	j_gene	d_gene	CDR3nt	CDR3aa
TRBV20-1	.	TRBJ2-1	.	TGCAGTGCTCACCCCGGGGGCTCGGTCGCAATGGGGCAGTTCTTC	CSAHPGGSVAMGQFF
TRBV10-3	many	TRBJ2-7	.	TGTGCCATCAGTGATTATAAAGGGTTCTACGAGCAGTACTTC	CAISDYKGFYEQYF
TRBV20-1	many	TRBJ2-2	TRBD2	TGCAGTGCTAGAGATTTGTCTAGCGGGACGAACACCGGGGAGCTGTTTTTT	CSARDLSSGTNTGELFF
TRBV24-1	many	TRBJ2-1	.	TGTGCCACCAGTGATTTGTTCCGGAATGAGCAGTTCTTC	CATSDLFRNEQFF
TRBV18	.	TRBJ2-1	.	TGTGCCAGCTCTACCGGGAGTGGAAATGAGCAGTTCTTC	CASSTGSGNEQFF
TRBV6-1	.	TRBJ1-1	.	TGTGCCAGCAGGAACCTCAGGGAGAACACTGAAGCTTTCTTT	CASRNLRENTEAFF
TRBV5-1	many	TRBJ2-7	TRBD1	TGTGCCAGCAGCTCCGGGACAGCCTACGAGCAGTACTTC	CASSSGTAYEQYF
TRBV2	many	TRBJ1-3	.	TGTGCCAGCAGTGAAGAGGCCCTCTCTGGAAACACCATATATTTT	CASSEEALSGNTIYF
TRBV5-5	.	TRBJ1-1	.	TGTGCCAGCAGCTTGACCACGGTGATGAACACTGAAGCTTTCTTT	CASSLTTVMNTEAFF
TRBV18	many	TRBJ2-3	.	TGTGCCAGCTCCTCCGGGATGGATACGCAGTATTTT	CASSSGMDTQYF
TRBV7-9	many	TRBJ2-1	.	TGTGCCAGCAGTTTTGGACTCTCCTACAATGAGCAGTTCTTC	CASSFGLSYNEQFF
TRBV30	many	TRBJ1-2	.	TGTGCCTGGAAGTGGGCAGGCTCCTACTATGGCTACACCTTC	CAWKWAGSYYGYTF
TRBV7-7	few	TRBJ2-3	.	TGTGCTAGCAGCCGGGGGGCTGCAGGAGCAGATACGCAGTATTTT	CASSRGAAGADTQYF
TRBV2	many	TRBJ1-2	.	TGTGCCAGCAGTGAGGCAGTGGAAGGCTACACCTTC	CASSEAVEGYTF
TRBV18	many	TRBJ1-1	.	TGTGCCAGCAGCCCCCTGGGGAGGAACACTGAAGCTTTCTTT	CASSPLGRNTEAFF
TRBV3-1	many	TRBJ2-4	TRBD2	TGTGCCAGCAGCCAAGATCCCTGGACTAGCGGGAGGACGCAAAACATTCAGTACTTC	CASSQDPWTSGRTQNIQYF
TRBV20-1	few	TRBJ2-7	TRBD1	TGCAGTGCTAGAGAGGGTAGGGGGCTCGGGTACGAGCAGTACTTC	CSAREGRGLGYEQYF
TRBV7-9	.	TRBJ2-1	.	TGTGCCAGTAGTCCCTACAGGGATGCGAATGAGCAGTTCTTC	CASSPYRDANEQFF
TRBV6-1	many	TRBJ2-7	TRBD2	TGTGCCAGCAGTGAAACCCCGGGACTAGCACTCGAGCAGTACTTC	CASSETPGLALEQYF
TRBV18	few	TRBJ2-2	TRBD2	TGTGCCAGCTCACCACGGCTAGCGGGGTCCACCGGGGAGCTGTTTTTT	CASSPRLAGSTGELFF
TRBV30	many	TRBJ1-2	.	TGTGCCTGGAATCGGCAGGACATTTATGGCTACACCTTC	CAWNRQDIYGYTF
TRBV2	many	TRBJ1-1	TRBD1	TGTGCCAGCAGTGTCCCGGGACAGGGGGTTGGGGGCCCACAGAACACTGAAGCTTTCTTT	CASSVPGQGVGGPQNTEAFF
TRBV4-2	.	TRBJ2-7	TRBD2	TGTGCCAGCAGCCATATTAGCGGGGGCGGATCCTACGAGCAGTACTTC	CASSHISGGGSYEQYF
TRBV7-2	many	TRBJ2-7	.	TGTGCCAGCAGCTTAGTGCCCCCCTTCAGTCTAGCCGGCTACGAGCAGTACTTC	CASSLVPPFSLAGYEQYF
TRBV5-1	.	TRBJ2-1	.	TGCGCCAGCAGCTTGGGGGGCAGGGGTCCCTACAATGAGCAGTTCTTC	CASSLGGRGPYNEQFF
TRBV13	.	TRBJ1-1	TRBD1	TGTGCCAGCAGTTTATGGGGGACAGGGTCCATGAACACTGAAGCTTTCTTT	CASSLWGTGSMNTEAFF
TRBV5-6	.	TRBJ2-7	.	TGTGCCAGTAGCCCTAGAGGCATCACCTACGAGCAGTACTTC	CASSPRGITYEQYF
TRBV4-1	.	TRBJ2-2	.	TGCGCCAGCAGCCAAGATGGGGGGGGGGCTGACACCGGGGAGCTGTTTTTT	CASSQDGGGADTGELFF
TRBV30	many	TRBJ2-5	.	TGTGCCTGCGCCTCCGGCCCGGAGACCCAGTACTTC	CACASGPETQYF
TRBV2	few	TRBJ2-1	.	TGTGCCGTTAGAATGGCGGGGCTATCAATAGATGAGCAGTTCTTC	CAVRMAGLSIDEQFF
TRBV27	once	TRBJ2-1	TRBD2	TGTGCCAGCAGTTTAGATTGGACTAGGATGCGCAATGAGCAGTTCTTC	CASSLDWTRMRNEQFF
TRBV20-1	many	TRBJ2-1	.	TGCAGTGCTAGCGGGACCTCCTACAATGAGCAGTTCTTC	CSASGTSYNEQFF
TRBV6-1	few	TRBJ2-7	TRBD1	TGTGCCAGCAGGGGGACAGGGGCCAGCCTCTACGAGCAGTACTTC	CASRGTGASLYEQYF
TRBV28	many	TRBJ2-7	.	TGTGCCAGCAGGATCGGGAACTACGAGCAGTACTTC	CASRIGNYEQYF
TRBV4-1	.	TRBJ2-6	.	TGCGCCAGCAGCCCCCGGGTCGACTCTGGGGCCAACGTCCTGACTTTC	CASSPRVDSGANVLTF
TRBV2	many	TRBJ2-7	TRBD1	TGTGCCAGCAGAGAGCGGGACAGGGTAGGCGAGCAGTACTTC	CASRERDRVGEQYF
TRBV7-9	few	TRBJ1-4	.	TGTGCCAGCAGCTCAAACAGGGTTCAAGAAAAACTGTTTTTT	CASSSNRVQEKLFF
TRBV30	many	TRBJ1-3	.	TGTGCCTGGAGTGTGGGGGGGAATGGAAACACCATATATTTT	CAWSVGGNGNTIYF
TRBV2	many	TRBJ2-1	.	TGTGCCAGCGGCTCTGGCTCCTACAATGAGCAGTTCTTC	CASGSGSYNEQFF
TRBV30	many	TRBJ2-1	TRBD2	TGTGCCTGGGGACTAGCGGCCATCAATGAGCAGTTCTTC	CAWGLAAINEQFF
TRBV7-9	.	TRBJ1-3	.	TGTGCCAGCAGCTTGGGCGGCCCTGCCTCTGGAAACACCATATATTTT	CASSLGGPASGNTIYF
TRBV7-6	many	TRBJ2-3	TRBD1	TGTGCCAGCAGCACCAAGTTCGGGACAGAACCAGATACGCAGTATTTT	CASSTKFGTEPDTQYF
TRBV14	few	TRBJ2-1	TRBD1	TGTGCCAGCAGCCCTCGTTACAGGGGGTTAAGCTCCTACAATGAGCAGTTCTTC	CASSPRYRGLSSYNEQFF
TRBV4-1	.	TRBJ2-7	TRBD2	TGCGCCAGCAGCCAAGTACGGGAGGGCCTCTACGAGCAGTACTTC	CASSQVREGLYEQYF
TRBV9	.	TRBJ2-1	.	TGTGCCAGCAGCCCGAGGGGGGAGTCCTTGGGTGAGCAGTTCTTC	CASSPRGESLGEQFF
TRBV12-3/TRBV12-4	.	TRBJ2-5	.	TGTGCCAGCAGTTTAGGGGCTGGCCAAGAGACCCAGTACTTC	CASSLGAGQETQYF
TRBV30	many	TRBJ1-1	.	TGTGCCTGGAGTCTACAGGGAGTGAACACTGAAGCTTTCTTT	CAWSLQGVNTEAFF
TRBV7-3	.	TRBJ2-2	.	TGTGCCAGCAGCCCACAGGGATCAGAGACCGGGGAGCTGTTTTTT	CASSPQGSETGELFF
TRBV6-1	many	TRBJ2-7	TRBD1	TGTGCCAGCAGTGACCGGGACAGGACCTACGAGCAGTACTTC	CASSDRDRTYEQYF
TRBV2	many	TRBJ1-1	.	TGTGCCAGCAGTGAAGGTCGGGGGACCCCTGAAGCTTTCTTT	CASSEGRGTPEAFF
TRBV20-1	.	TRBJ1-5	TRBD1	TGCAGTGCTAGAGATACCGGGACAGGGGTTCAGCCCCAGCATTTT	CSARDTGTGVQPQHF
TRBV6-2/TRBV6-3	few	TRBJ2-3	.	TGTGCCAGCAGTTACTCTTACTCCACAGATACGCAGTATTTT	CASSYSYSTDTQYF
TRBV28	many	TRBJ2-7	.	TGTGCCAGCAACCCCGGAGGGGGCTTGGACGAGCAGTACTTC	CASNPGGGLDEQYF
TRBV20-1	few	TRBJ2-1	TRBD2	TGCAGTGCTAGGGTGGCTAGCGGTTACTACAATGAGCAGTTCTTC	CSARVASGYYNEQFF
TRBV7-3	.	TRBJ2-1	TRBD2	TGTGCCAGCAGCAATACCGGGACTAGCGGTTACAATGAGCAGTTCTTC	CASSNTGTSGYNEQFF
TRBV18	many	TRBJ2-1	.	TGTGCCAGCTCATCCCTAACAGGGATAAATGAGCAGTTCTTC	CASSSLTGINEQFF
TRBV20-1	many	TRBJ2-7	TRBD2	TGCAGTGCTAGAGATCCCACTAGCGGCTCCTACGAGCAGTACTTC	CSARDPTSGSYEQYF
TRBV19	.	TRBJ2-3	TRBD2	TGTGCCAGTAGTATGCGGGGGACAGATACGCAGTATTTT	CASSMRGTDTQYF